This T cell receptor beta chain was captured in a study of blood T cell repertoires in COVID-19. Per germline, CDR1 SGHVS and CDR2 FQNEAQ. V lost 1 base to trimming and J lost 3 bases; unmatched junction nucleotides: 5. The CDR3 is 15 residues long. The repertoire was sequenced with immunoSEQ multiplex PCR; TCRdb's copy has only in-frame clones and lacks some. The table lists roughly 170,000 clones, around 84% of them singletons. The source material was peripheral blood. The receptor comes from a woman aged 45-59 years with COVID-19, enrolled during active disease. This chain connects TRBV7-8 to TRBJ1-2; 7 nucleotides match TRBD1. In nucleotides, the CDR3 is TGTGCCAGCAGCTTAGGAGGGGGCGACGACTATGGCTACACCTTC. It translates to CASSLGGGDDYGYTF.